Listed here are 8 T cell receptor beta chains from one sample, sequenced in a study of blood T cell repertoires in COVID-19. Only in-frame clones appear in the TCRdb table, and some are missing; sequencing was by immunoSEQ multiplex PCR. The table has about 210,000 clones, roughly four fifths seen once; the top ten hold about 7.8%. The material sequenced was peripheral blood. Source of these receptors: a woman of 80 years or more with COVID-19, enrolled during active disease.

This chain joins TRBV2 and TRBJ1-1; 7 nucleotides line up with TRBD1. This CDR3 comprises 13 residues. V lost 4 bases, J lost 4 bases, and 3 bases stayed unmatched. Germline assignment: CDR1 SNHLY and CDR2 FYNNEI. The DNA of the CDR3 is TGTGCCAGCAGTGGACAGGGCGTCACTGAAGCTTTCTTT. This translates into CASSGQGVTEAFF.

The V gene is TRBV6-1, the J gene TRBJ2-3, with 14 positions matching TRBD2. CDR1 is MNHNS and CDR2 is SASEGT in the germline V gene. The V and J ends lost 1 base and 4 bases, in that order; junction bases with no gene match: 7. The CDR3 contains 18 residues. CDR3 coding DNA: TGTGCCAGCAGTGAAGGACTAGCGGGGGGGCTGGTATCAGATACGCAGTATTTT. This codes for CASSEGLAGGLVSDTQYF.

The chain combines TRBV5-5 with TRBJ1-1; D unclear. Trimming took 2 bases from V and 7 from J, leaving 12 bases between them. There are 13 residues in the CDR3. The germline V gene has CDR1 SGHKS and CDR2 YYEKEE (reference sequence). In DNA form, the CDR3 reads TGTGCCAGCAGCTTCGGGTACCTAGATGAAGCTTTCTTT. It encodes CASSFGYLDEAFF.

The J gene is TRBJ2-2, the V gene TRBV12-3 or TRBV12-4, with D unresolved. V was cut by 4 bases and J by 5 bases, with 5 bases left in between. This CDR3 has 12 residues. The CDR3 sequence: CASSSRTGELFF. DNA of the CDR3: TGTGCCAGCAGTTCTCGGACCGGGGAGCTGTTTTTT.

V is TRBV24-1 and J is TRBJ1-1, with D perhaps TRBD1 (5 bases). Per the germline V gene, CDR1 is KGHDR and CDR2 is SFDVKD. The CDR3 loop spans 14 amino acids. The germline V and J ends were trimmed by 7 bases and 0 bases, with 11 bases remaining between them. The CDR3 DNA reads TGTGCCACCAGGGGGAGGGGCATGAACACTGAAGCTTTCTTT. Amino acids: CATRGRGMNTEAFF.

The chain joins TRBV7-9 to TRBJ2-7; TRBD1 is a possible D gene (6 bases). CDR3 size: 15 residues. V lost 2 bases and J lost 5, with 16 bases in between. Germline lookup yields CDR1 SEHNR and CDR2 FQNEAQ (reference sequence). The CDR3 loop reads CASSLSLGGGNEQYF. Here the CDR3 DNA reads TGTGCCAGCAGCTTAAGTCTAGGGGGTGGGAACGAGCAGTACTTC.

The chain links TRBV5-1 to TRBJ2-3; the match to TRBD2 covers 12 bases. With V trimmed by 0 bases and J by 4 bases, 6 bases remained unmatched. The CDR3 extends over 17 amino acids. CDR1 and CDR2 from the germline V gene are SGHRS and YFSETQ. Here the CDR3 DNA reads TGCGCCAGCAGCTTGGGGGCTAGCGGGGGGGCCCCAGATACGCAGTATTTT. It encodes CASSLGASGGAPDTQYF.

The chain couples TRBV19 to TRBJ1-2; 9 bases are shared with TRBD1. The CDR3 runs to 16 residues. J lost 3 bases, V lost 5 bases, and 10 bases had no gene match. Per germline, CDR1 LNHDA and CDR2 SQIVND (reference sequence). CDR3 bases: TGTGCCAGTAGTCGGACAGGGGCCATAATGGACTATGGCTACACCTTC. Amino acids: CASSRTGAIMDYGYTF.